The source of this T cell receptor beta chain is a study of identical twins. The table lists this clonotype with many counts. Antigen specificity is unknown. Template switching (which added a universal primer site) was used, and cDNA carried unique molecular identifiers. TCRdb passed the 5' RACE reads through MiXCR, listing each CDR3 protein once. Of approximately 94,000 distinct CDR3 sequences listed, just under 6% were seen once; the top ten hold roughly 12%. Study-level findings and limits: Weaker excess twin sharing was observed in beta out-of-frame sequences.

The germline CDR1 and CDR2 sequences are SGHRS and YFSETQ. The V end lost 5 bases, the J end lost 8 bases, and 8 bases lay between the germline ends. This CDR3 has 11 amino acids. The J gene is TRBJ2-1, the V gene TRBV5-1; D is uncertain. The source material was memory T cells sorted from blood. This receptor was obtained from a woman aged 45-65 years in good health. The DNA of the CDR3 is TGCGCCAGCAGGTCTGCGGATGAGCAGTTCTTC. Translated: CASRSADEQFF.